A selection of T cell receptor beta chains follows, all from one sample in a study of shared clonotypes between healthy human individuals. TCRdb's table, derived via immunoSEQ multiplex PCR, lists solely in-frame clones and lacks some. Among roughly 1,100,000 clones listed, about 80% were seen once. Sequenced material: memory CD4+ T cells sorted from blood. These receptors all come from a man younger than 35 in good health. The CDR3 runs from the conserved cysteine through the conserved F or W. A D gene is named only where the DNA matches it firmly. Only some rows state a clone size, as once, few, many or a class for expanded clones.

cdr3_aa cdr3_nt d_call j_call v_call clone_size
CASSYSSAGTGSPLHF TGTGCCAGCAGTTACTCTTCGGCAGGGACGGGATCACCCCTCCACTTT . TRBJ1-6 TRBV6-5 .
CASSPIASEETQYF TGTGCCAGCTCACCTATCGCCAGCGAAGAGACCCAGTACTTC . TRBJ2-5 TRBV18 once
CASSLWGGKETQYF TGTGCCAGCAGTTTATGGGGGGGGAAAGAGACCCAGTACTTC TRBD2 TRBJ2-5 TRBV27 .
CASSFDNRVDGYTF TGCGCCAGCAGCTTCGATAACAGGGTTGATGGCTACACCTTC . TRBJ1-2 TRBV5-1 .
CASSMGEGYEQYF TGTGCCAGTAGTATGGGAGAGGGATACGAGCAGTACTTC . TRBJ2-7 TRBV19 .
CASSQWTGGADTQYF TGTGCCAGCAGCCAATGGACAGGGGGAGCAGATACGCAGTATTTT TRBD1 TRBJ2-3 TRBV16 .
CASSFAGGQIGETQYF TGTGCCAGCAGCTTTGCGGGAGGCCAGATCGGAGAGACCCAGTACTTC TRBD2 TRBJ2-5 TRBV5-4 .
CANGNGNQPQHF TGTGCCAACGGGAATGGCAATCAGCCCCAGCATTTT . TRBJ1-5 TRBV6-6 many
CASSEQSGSTDTQYF TGTGCCAGCAGTGAACAAAGCGGGAGCACAGATACGCAGTATTTT . TRBJ2-3 TRBV6-4 .
CASSPTGGHSYEQYF TGTGCCAGCAGCCCAACAGGGGGCCACTCCTACGAGCAGTACTTC TRBD1 TRBJ2-7 TRBV7-8 .
CSVAEGTDTQYF TGCAGCGTTGCCGAAGGCACAGATACGCAGTATTTT . TRBJ2-3 TRBV29-1 once
CASSQSRDRGYIQYF TGTGCCAGCAGCCAAAGCCGGGACAGGGGCTACATTCAGTACTTC TRBD1 TRBJ2-4 TRBV7-2 .
CASGRPGLQYF TGTGCTAGTGGTCGACCGGGTTTGCAGTACTTC . TRBJ2-7 TRBV12-5 once
CASSDSGNNNSPLHF TGTGCCAGCAGTGACAGTGGGAATAATAATTCACCCCTCCACTTT . TRBJ1-6 TRBV2 few
CASSDPRISGDSYNEQFF TGTGCCAGCAGTGACCCCCGAATTTCGGGGGACTCCTACAATGAGCAGTTCTTC . TRBJ2-1 TRBV25-1 .
CASSVAEGSTGYTF TGTGCCAGCAGTGTCGCGGAAGGTTCGACTGGCTACACCTTC . TRBJ1-2 TRBV27 .
CASSLTNRNTEAFF TGTGCCAGCAGCTTAACAAACAGGAACACTGAAGCTTTCTTT . TRBJ1-1 TRBV11-2 many
CAIRDPSVGTDTQYF TGTGCCATCCGGGACCCTTCGGTTGGCACAGATACGCAGTATTTT . TRBJ2-3 TRBV10-3 many
CASSLWVAGGYNEQFF TGTGCCAGCAGTTTATGGGTAGCGGGGGGTTACAATGAGCAGTTCTTC TRBD2 TRBJ2-1 TRBV27 .
CASSLGGQGINEQFF TGTGCCAGCAGCCTGGGGGGACAGGGGATCAATGAGCAGTTCTTC TRBD1 TRBJ2-1 TRBV7-2 .
CASSLGASGGAYYNEQFF TGTGCCAGCAGCTTAGGGGCCAGCGGGGGGGCCTATTACAATGAGCAGTTCTTC TRBD2 TRBJ2-1 TRBV11-2 once
CASSLLGLANNEQFF TGTGCCAGCAGCTTATTGGGACTAGCGAATAATGAGCAGTTCTTC TRBD2 TRBJ2-1 TRBV7-6 .
CASSWGRNQPQHF TGTGCCAGCAGTTGGGGACGCAATCAGCCCCAGCATTTT . TRBJ1-5 TRBV6-5 .
CASSQEPQLDYEQYF TGTGCCAGCAGCCAAGAACCACAGTTGGACTACGAGCAGTACTTC . TRBJ2-7 TRBV4-2 .
CASSPDGSGRAYEQYF TGTGCCAGCAGCCCGGATGGGAGCGGGAGGGCCTACGAGCAGTACTTC TRBD2 TRBJ2-7 TRBV7-2 .
CASSLGRGGDEQYF TGCGCCAGCAGCTTGGGTAGAGGCGGAGACGAGCAGTACTTC . TRBJ2-7 TRBV5-1 .
CASSFGGGGSEKLFF TGTGCCAGCAGCTTCGGCGGGGGCGGGTCGGAAAAACTGTTTTTT . TRBJ1-4 TRBV5-4 .
CATGQAHEQYF TGTGCCACCGGACAGGCCCACGAGCAGTACTTC TRBD1 TRBJ2-7 TRBV6-5 few
CASSETRQGIYEKLFF TGTGCCAGCAGCGAGACTAGACAGGGTATTTATGAAAAACTGTTTTTT TRBD1 TRBJ1-4 TRBV2 .
CAWDSGAGNTIYF TGTGCCTGGGACTCGGGTGCTGGAAACACCATATATTTT . TRBJ1-3 TRBV30 .
CASSKSQGGGGNTIYF TGTGCCAGCAGCAAGAGTCAGGGAGGGGGTGGAAACACCATATATTTT . TRBJ1-3 TRBV9 many
CASSFQGGDGNEQFF TGTGCCAGCAGCTTCCAGGGAGGAGATGGGAATGAGCAGTTCTTC . TRBJ2-1 TRBV7-9 .
CSVDSPKEETQYF TGCAGCGTTGACTCTCCCAAGGAAGAGACCCAGTACTTC . TRBJ2-5 TRBV29-1 .
CATKVKQGKGTDTQYF TGTGCCACCAAGGTTAAACAGGGGAAAGGGACAGATACGCAGTATTTT TRBD1 TRBJ2-3 TRBV15 .
CASSEQGFYNSPLHF TGTGCCAGCAGTGAACAAGGTTTTTATAATTCACCCCTCCACTTT . TRBJ1-6 TRBV6-1 .
CASSQSHEQYF TGCGCCAGCAGCCAATCACACGAGCAGTACTTC . TRBJ2-7 TRBV5-1 .
CASSTVPSSTNEKLFF TGTGCCAGCAGTACAGTACCTTCTTCAACTAATGAAAAACTGTTTTTT . TRBJ1-4 TRBV2 .